This TCR beta chain derives from a study of shared clonotypes between healthy human individuals. General study points: Lower generation probabilities were found for non-shared clonotypes than for those shared by all four donors.

CDR1 and CDR2 (germline): MGHDK, SYGVNS. The CDR3 runs 15 residues. Trimming removed 4 bases from V and 3 bases from J; junction bases left unmatched: 5. Assay runs were performed at deep level. Splitting of each subset's genomic DNA was done evenly across several immunoSEQ plates. Authors' analysis steps: There were no quality scores in the junction-only immunoSEQ sequences, so filtering differed. TCRdb's copy holds only in-frame clones and misses some; the assay was immunoSEQ multiplex PCR. V, J and clone size are taken as reported in that table, and D and trimming were inferred from the DNA itself. The table shows approximately 2,000,000 clones, with less than 95% occurring only once. Regarding this clone: Its target is unknown.

This TCR was recovered from a man aged 18 to 29 in good health. Some clones in this sample may be carry-over from other donors' samples. Sample: naive CD4+ T cells from PBMCs. Subset described: CD45RA+ positively selected. This chain uses TRBV25-1 with TRBJ1-1; 10 positions match TRBD1. This CDR3 is CASSGLGTGDTEAFF. The CDR3 DNA reads as TGTGCCAGCAGTGGCCTCGGGACAGGGGACACTGAAGCTTTCTTT.